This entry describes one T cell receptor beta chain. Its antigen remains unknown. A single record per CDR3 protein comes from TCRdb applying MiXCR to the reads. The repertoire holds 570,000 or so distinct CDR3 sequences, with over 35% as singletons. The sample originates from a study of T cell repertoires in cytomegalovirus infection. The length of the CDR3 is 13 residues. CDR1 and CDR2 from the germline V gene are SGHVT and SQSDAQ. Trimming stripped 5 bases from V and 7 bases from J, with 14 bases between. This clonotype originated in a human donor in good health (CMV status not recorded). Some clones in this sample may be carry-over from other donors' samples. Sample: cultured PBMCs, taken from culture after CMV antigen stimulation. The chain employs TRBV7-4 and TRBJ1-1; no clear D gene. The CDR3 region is CASSPTRAREAFF. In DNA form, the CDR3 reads TGTGCCAGCAGCCCGACCCGGGCGCGTGAAGCTTTCTTT. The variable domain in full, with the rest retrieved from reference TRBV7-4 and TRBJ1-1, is GAGVSQSPRYKVAKRGRDVALRCDSISGHVTLYWYRQTLGQGSEVLTYSQSDAQRDKSGRPSGRFSAERPERSVSTLKIQRTEQGDSAVYLCASSPTRAREAFFGQGTRLTVV.